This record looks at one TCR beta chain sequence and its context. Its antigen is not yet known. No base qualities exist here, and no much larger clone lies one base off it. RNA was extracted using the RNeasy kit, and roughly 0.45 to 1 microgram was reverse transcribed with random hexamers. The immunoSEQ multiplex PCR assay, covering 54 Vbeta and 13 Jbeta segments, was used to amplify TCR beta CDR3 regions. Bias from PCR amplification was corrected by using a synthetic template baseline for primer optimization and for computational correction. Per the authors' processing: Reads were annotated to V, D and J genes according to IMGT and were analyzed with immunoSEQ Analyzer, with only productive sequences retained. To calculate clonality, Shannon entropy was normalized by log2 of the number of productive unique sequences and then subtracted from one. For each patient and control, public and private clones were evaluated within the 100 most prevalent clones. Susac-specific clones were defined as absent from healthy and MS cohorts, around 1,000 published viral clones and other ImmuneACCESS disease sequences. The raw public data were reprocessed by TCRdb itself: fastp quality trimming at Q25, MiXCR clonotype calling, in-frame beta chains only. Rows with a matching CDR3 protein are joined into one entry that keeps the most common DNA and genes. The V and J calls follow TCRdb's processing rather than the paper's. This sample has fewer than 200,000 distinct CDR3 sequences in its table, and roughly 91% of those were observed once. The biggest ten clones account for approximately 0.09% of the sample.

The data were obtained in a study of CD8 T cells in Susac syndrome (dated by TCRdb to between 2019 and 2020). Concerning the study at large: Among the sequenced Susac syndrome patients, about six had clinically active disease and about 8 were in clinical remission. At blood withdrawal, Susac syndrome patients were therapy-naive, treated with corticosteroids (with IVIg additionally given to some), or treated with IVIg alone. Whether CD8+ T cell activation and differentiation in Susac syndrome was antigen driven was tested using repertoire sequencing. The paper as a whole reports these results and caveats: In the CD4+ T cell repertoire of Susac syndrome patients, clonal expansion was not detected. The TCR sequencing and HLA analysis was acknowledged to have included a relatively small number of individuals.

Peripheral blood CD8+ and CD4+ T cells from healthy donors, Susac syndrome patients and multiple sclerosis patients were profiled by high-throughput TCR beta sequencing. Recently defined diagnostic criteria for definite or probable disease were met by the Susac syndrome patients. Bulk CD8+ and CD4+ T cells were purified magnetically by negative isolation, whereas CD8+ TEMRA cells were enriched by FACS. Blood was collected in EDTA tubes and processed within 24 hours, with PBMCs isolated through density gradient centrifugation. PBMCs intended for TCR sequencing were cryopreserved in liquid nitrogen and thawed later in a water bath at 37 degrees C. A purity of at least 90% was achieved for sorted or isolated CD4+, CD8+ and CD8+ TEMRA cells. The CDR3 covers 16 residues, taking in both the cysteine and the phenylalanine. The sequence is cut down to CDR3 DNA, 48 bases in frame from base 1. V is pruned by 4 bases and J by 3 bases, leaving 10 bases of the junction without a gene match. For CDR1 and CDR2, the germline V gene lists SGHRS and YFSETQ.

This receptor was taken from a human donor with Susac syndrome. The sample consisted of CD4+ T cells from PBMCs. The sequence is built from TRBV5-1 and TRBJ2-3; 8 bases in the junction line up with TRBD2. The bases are TGCGCCAGCAGCCCCGGATTGCGGGAGGAGACAGATACGCAGTATTTT. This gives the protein CASSPGLREETDTQYF.